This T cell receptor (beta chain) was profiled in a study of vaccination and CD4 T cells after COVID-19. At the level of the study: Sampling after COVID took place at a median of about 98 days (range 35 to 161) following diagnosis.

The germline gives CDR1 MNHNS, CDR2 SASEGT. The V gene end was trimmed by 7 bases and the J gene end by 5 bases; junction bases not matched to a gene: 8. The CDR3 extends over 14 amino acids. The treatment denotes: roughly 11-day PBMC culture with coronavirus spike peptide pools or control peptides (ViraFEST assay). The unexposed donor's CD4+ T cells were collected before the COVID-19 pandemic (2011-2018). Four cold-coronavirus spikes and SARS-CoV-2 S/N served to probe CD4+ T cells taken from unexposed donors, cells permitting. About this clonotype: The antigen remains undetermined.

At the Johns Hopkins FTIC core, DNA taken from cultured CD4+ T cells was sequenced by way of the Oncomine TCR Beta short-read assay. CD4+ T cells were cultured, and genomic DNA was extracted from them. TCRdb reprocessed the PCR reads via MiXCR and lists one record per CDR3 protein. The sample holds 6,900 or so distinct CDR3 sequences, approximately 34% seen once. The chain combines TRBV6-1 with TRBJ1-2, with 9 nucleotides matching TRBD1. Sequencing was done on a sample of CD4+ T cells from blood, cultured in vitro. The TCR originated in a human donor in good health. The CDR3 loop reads CASNDRDRVYGYTF. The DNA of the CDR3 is TGTGCCAGCAATGACCGGGACAGGGTGTATGGCTACACCTTC.